Given below is one TCR beta chain in context. Study processing details: Reference gene primers were amplified, and this amplification served to estimate nucleated cell counts. Measured with immunoSEQ multiplex PCR; TCRdb has only the in-frame clones, and not every one. Clone size and V and J calls were adopted from that table, with D and trimming inferred from the DNA. The sample holds nearly 45,000 clones, approximately 90% seen once. This record comes from a study of blood T cell repertoires in COVID-19. Study-level information: Samples of COVID-19 (acute and convalescent) were obtained from the United States, Italy and Spain. In each case, the material was cDNA or gDNA derived from T cells, B-cell-depleted T cells, or PBMCs.

The V and J ends lost 6 bases and 5 bases respectively, with 16 bases between them. The CDR3 extends over 14 amino acids. Germline CDR1 SGHNT, CDR2 YENEEA. This sequence joins TRBV11-3 and TRBJ1-2; the D gene is possibly TRBD1 (5 bases). Material for sequencing was peripheral blood. The sequence was obtained from a woman aged 80 or over in a cohort sampled during active or convalescent COVID-19. The chain's CDR3 is CASRSTGGGYGYTF. In nucleotides, the CDR3 is TGTGCCAGCAGATCAACTGGGGGAGGGTATGGCTACACCTTC.